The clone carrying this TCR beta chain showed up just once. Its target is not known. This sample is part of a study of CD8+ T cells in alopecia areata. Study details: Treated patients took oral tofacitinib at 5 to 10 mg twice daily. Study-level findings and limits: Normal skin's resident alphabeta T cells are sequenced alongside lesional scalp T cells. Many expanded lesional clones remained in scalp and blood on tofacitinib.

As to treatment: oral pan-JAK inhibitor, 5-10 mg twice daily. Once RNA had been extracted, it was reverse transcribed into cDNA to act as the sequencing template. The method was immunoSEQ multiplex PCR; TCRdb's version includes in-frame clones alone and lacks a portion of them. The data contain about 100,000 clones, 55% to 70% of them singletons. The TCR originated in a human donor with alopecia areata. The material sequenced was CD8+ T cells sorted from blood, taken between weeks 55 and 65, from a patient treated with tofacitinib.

The CDR3 bases are TGTGCCAGCAGCCTTCGGGACCGAGGCACAGATACGCAGTATTTT. Its protein is CASSLRDRGTDTQYF. V gene TRBV5-5 combines with J gene TRBJ2-3; D tentatively reads TRBD1 or TRBD2 (5 bases each). The CDR3 runs 15 residues. Trimming removed 4 bases at V and 1 base at J, with 13 bases between. Germline loops: CDR1 SGHKS, CDR2 YYEKEE (reference sequence).